Listed here are 2 T cell receptor beta chains from one sample, sequenced in a study of T cells after yellow fever vaccination. From the 5' RACE reads, TCRdb called clonotypes with MiXCR, one entry per CDR3 protein. The sample lists 200,000 to 300,000 distinct CDR3 sequences, roughly 6.2% occurring once. Sequences were derived from CD4+ T cells sorted from PBMCs, sampled on the day of the yellow fever booster vaccination. The source is a man aged 30 to 39 who received the YFV17D yellow fever vaccine.

This clonotype has only a few counts. V and J are TRBV5-1 and TRBJ2-5; possibly TRBD2 for D (5 bases). V was shortened by 3 bases and J by 5 bases, with 11 bases between the two germline ends. Germline loops: CDR1 SGHRS, CDR2 YFSETQ. The CDR3 extends over 13 amino acids. This CDR3 is CASSSGYTETQYF. The CDR3 bases are TGCGCCAGCAGCTCGGGGTACACGGAGACCCAGTACTTC.

The chain combines TRBV19 with TRBJ1-5, with D possibly being TRBD1 (5 bases). Germline lookup yields CDR1 LNHDA and CDR2 SQIVND (reference sequence). The CDR3 has 12 amino acids. V shed 6 bases and J shed 9 bases, with 12 bases lying between them. CDR3 protein: CASSRQGGPQHF. In nucleotides, the CDR3 is TGTGCCAGTAGCCGTCAGGGCGGGCCCCAGCATTTT.